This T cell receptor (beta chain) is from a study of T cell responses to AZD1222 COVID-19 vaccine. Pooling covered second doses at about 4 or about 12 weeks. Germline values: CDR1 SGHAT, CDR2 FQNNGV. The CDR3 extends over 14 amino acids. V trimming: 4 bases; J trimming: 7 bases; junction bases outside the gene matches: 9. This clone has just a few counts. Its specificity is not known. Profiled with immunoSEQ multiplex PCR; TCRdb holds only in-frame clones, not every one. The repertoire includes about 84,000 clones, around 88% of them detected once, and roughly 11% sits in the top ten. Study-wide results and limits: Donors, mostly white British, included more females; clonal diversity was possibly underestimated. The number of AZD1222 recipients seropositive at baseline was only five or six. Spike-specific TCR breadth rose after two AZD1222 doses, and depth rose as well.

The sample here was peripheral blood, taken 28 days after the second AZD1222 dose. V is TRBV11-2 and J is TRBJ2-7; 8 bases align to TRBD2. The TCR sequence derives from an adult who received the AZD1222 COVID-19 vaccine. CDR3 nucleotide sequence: TGTGCCAGCAGCTCCCCGGGAGGGTTGAAGGAGCAGTACTTC. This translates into CASSSPGGLKEQYF.